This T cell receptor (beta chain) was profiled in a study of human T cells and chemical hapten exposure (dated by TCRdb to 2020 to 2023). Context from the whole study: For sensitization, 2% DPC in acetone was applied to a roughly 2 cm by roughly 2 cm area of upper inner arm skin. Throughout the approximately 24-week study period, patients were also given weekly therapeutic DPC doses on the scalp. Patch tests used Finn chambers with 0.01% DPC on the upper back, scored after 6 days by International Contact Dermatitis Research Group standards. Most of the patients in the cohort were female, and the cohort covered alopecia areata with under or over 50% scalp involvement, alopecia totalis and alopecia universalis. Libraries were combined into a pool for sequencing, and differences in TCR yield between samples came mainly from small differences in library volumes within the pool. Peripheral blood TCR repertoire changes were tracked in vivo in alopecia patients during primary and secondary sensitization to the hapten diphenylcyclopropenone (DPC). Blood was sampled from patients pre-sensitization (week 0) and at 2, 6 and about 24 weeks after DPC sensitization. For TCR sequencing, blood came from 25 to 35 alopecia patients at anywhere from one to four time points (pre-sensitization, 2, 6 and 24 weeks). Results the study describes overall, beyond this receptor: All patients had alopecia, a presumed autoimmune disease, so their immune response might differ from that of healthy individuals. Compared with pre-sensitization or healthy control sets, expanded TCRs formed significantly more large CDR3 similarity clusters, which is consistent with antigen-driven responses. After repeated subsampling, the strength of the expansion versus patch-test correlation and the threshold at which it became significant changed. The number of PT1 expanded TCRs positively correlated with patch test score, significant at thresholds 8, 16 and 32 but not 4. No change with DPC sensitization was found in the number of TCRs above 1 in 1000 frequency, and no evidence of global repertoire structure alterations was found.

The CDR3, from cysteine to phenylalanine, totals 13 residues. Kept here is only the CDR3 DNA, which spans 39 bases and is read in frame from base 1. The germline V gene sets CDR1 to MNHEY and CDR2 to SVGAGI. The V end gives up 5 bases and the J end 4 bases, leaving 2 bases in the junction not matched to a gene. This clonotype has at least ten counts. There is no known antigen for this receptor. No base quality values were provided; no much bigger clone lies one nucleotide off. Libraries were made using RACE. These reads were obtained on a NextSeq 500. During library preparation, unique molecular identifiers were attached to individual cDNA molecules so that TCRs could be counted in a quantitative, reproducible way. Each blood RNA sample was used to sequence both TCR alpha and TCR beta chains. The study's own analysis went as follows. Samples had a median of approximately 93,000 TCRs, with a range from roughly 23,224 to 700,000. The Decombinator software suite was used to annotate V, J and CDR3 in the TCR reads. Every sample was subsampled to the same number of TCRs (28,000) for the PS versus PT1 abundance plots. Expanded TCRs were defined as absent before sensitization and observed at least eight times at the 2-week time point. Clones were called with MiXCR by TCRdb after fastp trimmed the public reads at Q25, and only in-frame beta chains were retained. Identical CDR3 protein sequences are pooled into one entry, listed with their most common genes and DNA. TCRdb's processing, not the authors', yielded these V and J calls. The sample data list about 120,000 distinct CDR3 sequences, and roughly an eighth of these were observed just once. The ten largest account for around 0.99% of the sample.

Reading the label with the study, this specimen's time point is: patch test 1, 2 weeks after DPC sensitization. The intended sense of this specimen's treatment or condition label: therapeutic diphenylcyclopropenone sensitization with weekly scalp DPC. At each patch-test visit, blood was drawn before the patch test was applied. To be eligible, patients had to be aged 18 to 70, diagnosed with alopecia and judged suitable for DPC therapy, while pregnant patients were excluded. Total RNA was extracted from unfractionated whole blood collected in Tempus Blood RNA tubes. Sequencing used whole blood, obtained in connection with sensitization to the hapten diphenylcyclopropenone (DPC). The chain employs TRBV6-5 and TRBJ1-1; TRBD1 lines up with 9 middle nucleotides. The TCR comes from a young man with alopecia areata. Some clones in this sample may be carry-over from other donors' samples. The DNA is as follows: TGTGCCAGCAGTCGGGACAGGGCCACTGAAGCTTTCTTT. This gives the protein CASSRDRATEAFF.